This TCR beta chain comes out of a study of blood T cell repertoires in COVID-19. Method: immunoSEQ multiplex PCR; TCRdb's copy keeps in-frame clones and lacks some. The data show roughly 140,000 clones, around 87% seen once. Assignments of participants to cohorts depended upon their own reported clinical history. Donors in Cohort 3 counted as recovered after two negative PCRs, clearance, or symptom resolution. This clonotype was obtained from a man aged 55 to 69 who had recovered from COVID-19. The sample comprised PBMCs or T cells enriched from blood (not recorded which).

The CDR3 spells CSVPGLMGEQYF. CDR3 DNA: TGCAGCGTTCCGGGACTAATGGGCGAGCAGTACTTC. The chain couples TRBV29-1 to TRBJ2-7; 7 bases align to TRBD2. The CDR3 covers 12 residues. The V gene's germline CDR1 is SQVTM and CDR2 ANQGSEA. V gave up 5 bases and J gave up 6 bases; unmatched junction bases: 7.